Following are 27 T cell receptor beta chains from one sample sequenced in a study of blood T cell repertoires in COVID-19 (dated by TCRdb to 2019 to 2021). Libraries were made using the immunoSEQ multiplex PCR assay. In TCRdb, the immuneACCESS table is reduced to in-frame sequences with V and J assigned. These tables do not hold every clone; where another copy was compared, an unresolved V gene accounts for under half, and the others remain unexplained. A total of tens of thousands of clones appear in this sample, around 90% of them only once. The leading ten clones occupy approximately 5.1% of the sample. Sequencing input: peripheral blood. Source of these receptors: a human donor in a cohort sampled during active COVID-19.

J is TRBJ1-1 and V is TRBV19; 8 bases fit TRBD1. The CDR3 is made up of 16 amino acids. V was clipped by 4 bases and J by 1 base; unmatched bases: 8. The germline V gene has CDR1 LNHDA and CDR2 SQIVND (reference sequence). Written as DNA, the CDR3 is TGTGCCAGTAGTAGCCCGGGACAGGAGAGGAACACTGAAGCTTTCTTT. Translation: CASSSPGQERNTEAFF.

This clone occurred once. The chain is built from TRBV6-5 and TRBJ2-2; the D is unclear. V shed 6 bases and J shed 0 bases, with 8 bases lying between them. In germline, CDR1 is MNHEY, CDR2 SVGAGI. The CDR3 runs to 14 residues. CDR3 coding DNA: TGTGCCAGCAGGACACAAGCGAACACCGGGGAGCTGTTTTTT. It encodes CASRTQANTGELFF.

This clone appeared a few times. This rearrangement joins TRBV28 to TRBJ2-5, with D possibly being TRBD2 (6 bases). CDR1 MDHEN and CDR2 SYDVKM come from the germline V gene. V shed 3 bases and J shed 2 bases, with 10 bases lying between them. The CDR3 spans 14 residues. The DNA for the CDR3 is TGTGCCAGCAGTTTTGGAGGGGTTCAAGAGACCCAGTACTTC. It specifies CASSFGGVQETQYF.

J is TRBJ2-3 and V is TRBV30; no clear D gene. The CDR3 is 12 amino acids. The germline V gene encodes CDR1 GTSNPN and CDR2 SVGIG (reference sequence). Trimming removed 0 bases at V and 6 bases at J, with 7 bases between. The CDR3 sequence: CAWSVSPDTQYF. CDR3 nucleotide sequence: TGTGCCTGGAGTGTATCCCCGGATACGCAGTATTTT.

The chain is built from TRBV28 and TRBJ1-5, with TRBD1 identical over 7 bases. This CDR3 is 15 amino acids long. The germline V gene encodes CDR1 MDHEN and CDR2 SYDVKM. The junction had 6 bases not matched to a gene; V was cut back by 7 bases and J by 0 bases. The CDR3 DNA follows: TGTGCCAGCACCCGAGGGACAGCTAGCAATCAGCCCCAGCATTTT. This encodes CASTRGTASNQPQHF.

As to this clone: Relative to the germline gene, one junction end is altered; a read error may explain this. This sequence joins TRBV3-1 (or the pseudogene TRBV3-2) and TRBJ2-7; possible D gene TRBD1, 5 bases. Germline V CDR1 and CDR2: LGHDT, YNNKEL (reference sequence). CDR3 size: 13 residues. CDR3 region: CASSQELEGASHF. CDR3 nucleotide sequence: TGTGCCAGCAGCCAAGAGTTAGAAGGGGCTTCTCACTTC.

The V and J genes are TRBV14 and TRBJ1-2; TRBD1 might be the D (5 bases). The germline gives CDR1 SGHDN, CDR2 FVKESK. The V and J ends lost 3 bases and 5 bases respectively, with 10 bases between them. CDR3 length: 13 amino acids. The CDR3 DNA is TGTGCCAGCAGCCAGTTGGGGGGATATGGCTACACCTTC. Translated, it gives CASSQLGGYGYTF.

The V gene is TRBV2, the J gene TRBJ2-5; a weak D match, TRBD2 (5 bases). Deletions cut 7 bases from V and 5 bases from J, with 20 bases between. This CDR3 has 15 amino acids. Germline CDR1 SNHLY, CDR2 FYNNEI. The CDR3, as DNA: TGTGCCAGCAAAATCTTCTCGGGGAGAGGGGAGACCCAGTACTTC. Translation gives CASKIFSGRGETQYF. Using reference TRBV2 and TRBJ2-5 for the parts outside the CDR3, the full variable domain is EPEVTQTPSHQVTQMGQEVILRCVPISNHLYFYWYRQILGQKVEFLVSFYNNEISEKSEIFDDQFSVERPDGSNFTLKIRSTKLEDSAMYFCASKIFSGRGETQYFGPGTRLLVL.

There are a few counts of this clone. The chain combines TRBV27 with TRBJ1-5; 10 bases align to TRBD1. The CDR3 is 16 residues long. V shed 5 bases, J shed 1 base, and the junction held 5 bases outside the gene matches. In germline, CDR1 is MNHEY, CDR2 SMNVEV (reference sequence). CDR3 sequence: CASSPWTGGSNQPQHF. Here the CDR3 DNA reads TGTGCCAGCAGTCCTTGGACAGGGGGGAGCAATCAGCCCCAGCATTTT.

V is TRBV5-1 and J is TRBJ1-2; D perhaps matches TRBD1 (6 bases). The CDR3 is made up of 14 amino acids. The germline CDR1 and CDR2 sequences are SGHRS and YFSETQ. V dropped 6 bases and J dropped 2 bases, with 14 bases sitting between them. The CDR3 loop is CASKQGSQNYGYTF. In DNA, the CDR3 is TGCGCCAGCAAACAGGGAAGTCAAAACTATGGCTACACCTTC.

The chain carries TRBV7-2 and TRBJ2-4; TRBD2 matches at 13 bases. The V and J ends lost 5 bases and 15 bases, in that order; junction bases with no gene match: 10. The CDR3 extends over 14 amino acids. CDR1 is SGHTA and CDR2 is FQGNSA in the germline V gene. CDR3 amino acids: CASSPGTSGDTPYF. The DNA of the CDR3 is TGTGCCAGCAGCCCTGGGACTAGCGGGGACACGCCGTACTTC.

This clone was seen more than once but under ten times. V is TRBV7-9 and J is TRBJ2-7, with D possibly called TRBD1 or TRBD2 (5 bases each). The germline V gene encodes CDR1 SEHNR and CDR2 FQNEAQ (reference sequence). The germline V and J ends were trimmed by 5 bases and 2 bases, with 13 bases remaining between them. This CDR3 is 14 amino acids long. CDR3 coding DNA: TGTGCCAGCAGCAGGGGACGCCTAGCCTACGAGCAGTACTTC. Its protein is CASSRGRLAYEQYF.

J is TRBJ2-2 and V is TRBV6-2 or TRBV6-3; D remains unclear. The V end lost 2 bases, the J end lost 4 bases, and 5 bases lay between the germline ends. This CDR3 is 13 amino acids long. Germline V gene sequence: CDR1 MNHEY, CDR2 SVGEGT. The DNA of the CDR3 is TGTGCCAGCAGTTACCTAGTCACCGGGGAGCTGTTTTTT. Its translation: CASSYLVTGELFF.

This clone is a singleton in its sample. The V call is TRBV5-1, the J call TRBJ2-7; 7 nucleotides align to TRBD2. The germline gives CDR1 SGHRS, CDR2 YFSETQ. V shed 2 bases and J 2 bases; nucleotides not matched to a gene: 4. The CDR3 sequence is 14 residues long. This chain's CDR3 is CASSLSSGTYEQYF. The DNA for the CDR3 is TGCGCCAGCAGCTTATCTAGCGGAACCTACGAGCAGTACTTC.

This clone came up a few times. The chain combines TRBV7-9 with TRBJ2-5, with 8 bases that match TRBD2. V was clipped by 1 base and J by 3 bases; unmatched bases: 16. Germline V gene lookup returns CDR1 SEHNR and CDR2 FQNEAQ (reference sequence). The CDR3 has 19 residues. The CDR3 loop is CASSLVLAGGGGIKETQYF. The DNA of the CDR3 is TGTGCCAGCAGCTTAGTTCTAGCGGGTGGAGGAGGGATTAAAGAGACCCAGTACTTC.

This chain links TRBV9 with TRBJ2-7; 7 bases line up with TRBD1. After removal of 1 base from V and 0 bases from J, the junction contained 10 bases not matched to a gene. Germline CDR1 SGDLS, CDR2 YYNGEE. This CDR3 is built from 17 residues. The CDR3 region is CASSVLPGQSSSYEQYF. The DNA for the CDR3 is TGTGCCAGCAGCGTACTCCCGGGACAGTCGAGCTCCTACGAGCAGTACTTC.

V usage is TRBV5-1 and J usage is TRBJ2-6; D ambiguous. This CDR3 contains 17 residues. The V and J ends lost 0 bases and 4 bases respectively, with 14 bases between them. Germline V gene lookup returns CDR1 SGHRS and CDR2 YFSETQ. The CDR3 coding sequence is TGCGCCAGCAGCTTGGCGGGTCCGGGTACAGGGGCCAACGTCCTGACTTTC. This encodes CASSLAGPGTGANVLTF. The full variable domain, completed using reference TRBV5-1 and TRBJ2-6, is KAGVTQTPRYLIKTRGQQVTLSCSPISGHRSVSWYQQTPGQGLQFLFEYFSETQRNKGNFPGRFSGRQFSNSRSEMNVSTLELGDSALYLCASSLAGPGTGANVLTFGAGSRLTVL.

The count of this clone is one. The chain couples TRBV5-5 to TRBJ2-2, with no clear D. The CDR3 has 14 residues. Trimming pared 1 base from V and 1 base from J, leaving 5 bases between. Germline V CDR1 and CDR2: SGHKS, YYEKEE (reference sequence). The CDR3: CASSLWQNTGELFF. In nucleotides, the CDR3 is TGTGCCAGCAGCTTGTGGCAGAACACCGGGGAGCTGTTTTTT.

This clone was found a few times. This chain uses TRBV7-2 with TRBJ1-1; possibly TRBD1 for D (6 bases). The CDR3 totals 15 residues. The V gene's germline CDR1 is SGHTA and CDR2 FQGNSA. V lost 5 bases, J lost 5 bases, and 18 bases lay in between. The CDR3 region has the DNA TGTGCCAGCAGCCATTCAGGGATCAGGGGAACTGAAGCTTTCTTT. Its translation is CASSHSGIRGTEAFF.

V usage is TRBV28 and J usage is TRBJ2-7; D is uncertain. The CDR3 is made up of 16 amino acids. V shed 2 bases and J shed 2 bases, with 16 bases lying between them. Germline lookup yields CDR1 MDHEN and CDR2 SYDVKM. The CDR3 DNA follows: TGTGCCAGCAGTTTAAGAGGCGGTCGGAGAGCCTACGAGCAGTACTTC. Its translation is CASSLRGGRRAYEQYF.

The chain combines TRBV5-1 with TRBJ2-1, with 10 bases fitting TRBD2. The CDR3 is 15 amino acids. CDR1 and CDR2 from the germline V gene are SGHRS and YFSETQ. The trim removed 4 bases at V and 5 bases at J, leaving 6 bases unmatched. The CDR3 region has the DNA TGCGCCAGCAGCCCCCCGCTAGCGGGGGACAATGAGCAGTTCTTC. Residues: CASSPPLAGDNEQFF.

This clone appeared many times. J is TRBJ2-2 and V is TRBV14; D gene uncertain. The CDR3 is 15 amino acids. V was shortened by 2 bases and J by 4 bases, with 11 bases between the two germline ends. Per the germline V gene, CDR1 is SGHDN and CDR2 is FVKESK. The CDR3 reads CASSQMSTGTGELFF. In nucleotides, the CDR3 is TGTGCCAGCAGCCAAATGAGCACGGGCACCGGGGAGCTGTTTTTT.

The chain combines TRBV3-1 (or the pseudogene TRBV3-2) with TRBJ1-6, with no clear D. V was cut by 3 bases and J by 7 bases, with 4 bases left in between. Germline loops: CDR1 LGHDT, CDR2 YNNKEL (reference sequence). The CDR3 is 12 amino acids. In DNA form, the CDR3 reads TGTGCCAGCAGCCATTTAAATTCACCCCTCCACTTT. Residues: CASSHLNSPLHF.

The chain joins TRBV5-1 to TRBJ1-1; 8 bases are shared with TRBD1. The germline CDR1 and CDR2 sequences are SGHRS and YFSETQ. The V and J ends lost 5 bases and 3 bases, in that order; junction bases with no gene match: 12. CDR3 length equals 16 residues. The CDR3, as DNA: TGCGCCAGCAGGAAAAATACAGGGGGGTTGGACACTGAAGCTTTCTTT. Residues: CASRKNTGGLDTEAFF.

J is TRBJ2-1 and V is TRBV5-1, with 9 bases matching TRBD2. After removal of 5 bases from V and 15 bases from J, the junction contained 12 bases not matched to a gene. CDR3 length: 13 amino acids. Germline CDR1 and CDR2: SGHRS and YFSETQ. Here the CDR3 reads CASRDELAGRLFF. DNA for the CDR3: TGCGCCAGCAGGGACGAGCTAGCGGGGAGGCTGTTCTTC.

The V call is TRBV5-4, the J call TRBJ2-7, with D maybe TRBD2 (5 bases). CDR1 is SGHNT, CDR2 YYREEE, per germline (reference sequence). V lost 4 bases, J lost 0 bases, and 8 bases lay in between. This CDR3 has 13 amino acids. The CDR3 sequence is CASSQGSSYEQYF. Here the CDR3 DNA reads TGTGCCAGCAGCCAAGGGAGCTCCTACGAGCAGTACTTC.

J is TRBJ2-1 and V is TRBV4-1; no clear D gene. Trimming removed 0 bases from V and 0 bases from J, with 6 bases in between. The germline CDR1 and CDR2 sequences are MGHRA and YSYEKL. This CDR3 has 15 residues. The CDR3 DNA follows: TGCGCCAGCAGCCAAGACTCGAGCTCCTACAATGAGCAGTTCTTC. Translated, it gives CASSQDSSSYNEQFF.